This TCR beta chain is from a study of T cells in Graves' hyperthyroidism and ophthalmopathy. Study findings and constraints: A model of 13 V-J pairs discriminated ophthalmopathy from stable hyperthyroidism. Blood also carried most thyroid clonotypes expanded above 0.001.

Newly diagnosed hyperthyroidism patients aged 18 to 65 years had disease lasting under 2 months. Used for diagnoses were clinical symptoms, serum thyroxine and TRAb, thyroid ultrasound and orbital computed tomography. The germline CDR1 and CDR2 sequences are LGHDT and YNNKEL (reference sequence). The CDR3 contains 13 residues. The germline V and J ends were trimmed by 0 bases and 10 bases, with 12 bases remaining between them. For this clonotype: Its antigen is unidentified. A much larger clone is a single base away; this may be a read error.

RNA transcripts provided the source from which TCR beta CDR3 regions were amplified. First-round RT-PCR targeting the TCR CDR3 was performed with the HTBI primer set. TCRdb re-called the multiplex PCR reads with MiXCR, one entry per CDR3 protein. The table has approximately 620,000 distinct CDR3 sequences, over 11% seen once. The rearrangement joins TRBV3-1 to TRBJ1-1; unclear D gene. The receptor's source is a woman younger than 45 with Graves' hyperthyroidism that later progressed to Graves' ophthalmopathy. The sequencing sample was made of blood. The CDR3 protein is CASSQDPQDGAFF. CDR3 DNA: TGTGCCAGCAGCCAAGACCCCCAGGATGGAGCTTTCTTT.